This section outlines one T cell receptor beta chain sequence together with its context. Its antigen is unidentified. Sequencing followed a ViraFEST assay step that expanded antigen-specific CD4+ T cells with viral peptide pools. Researchers isolated CD4+ T cells once around 11 days of culture had elapsed. Two doses of either BNT162b2 or mRNA-1273 were given to each participant. The sample is drawn from a study of vaccination effects on CD4 cells after COVID-19. Repertoires were generated with immunoSEQ multiplex PCR, while TCRdb's copy carries only in-frame clones and drops some. This table has approximately 30,000 clones, roughly 78% appearing once. CDR3 length: 16 amino acids. Germline CDR1 is SGHAT and CDR2 is FQNNGV. The J segment lost 6 bases and the V segment lost 5 bases, leaving 10 bases of the junction unmatched.

Sequenced here: CD4+ T cells from PBMCs cultured with HCoV-NL63 spike peptides, sampled after COVID-19 vaccination. This sequence originates from a human donor who received a COVID-19 vaccine. Some clones in this sample may be carry-over from other donors' samples. The V gene is TRBV11-2, the J gene TRBJ2-3; 11 nucleotides agree with TRBD2. This chain's CDR3 is CASSKNSGGAGDTQYF. CDR3 bases: TGTGCCAGCAGCAAGAATAGCGGGGGGGCCGGTGATACGCAGTATTTT.